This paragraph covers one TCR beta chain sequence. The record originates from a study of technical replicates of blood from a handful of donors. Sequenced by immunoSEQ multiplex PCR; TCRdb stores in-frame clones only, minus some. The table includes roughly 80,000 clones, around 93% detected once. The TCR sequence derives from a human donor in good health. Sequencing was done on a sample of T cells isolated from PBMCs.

This CDR3 reads CASALTIYEQFF. The CDR3 DNA is TGCGCCAGCGCTCTAACTATATATGAGCAGTTCTTC. The V gene is TRBV5-1, the J gene TRBJ2-1; D gene uncertain. Germline CDR1 and CDR2: SGHRS and YFSETQ. This CDR3 is 12 amino acids long. The V gene lost 7 bases and the J gene lost 8 bases, with 13 bases spanning the gap.